These 27 T cell receptor beta chains were all obtained from the same sample, sequenced in a study of blood T cell repertoires in COVID-19. Clones were read by immunoSEQ multiplex PCR, and TCRdb kept only the in-frame ones, dropping some. The table has around 180,000 clones, roughly 84% seen once; the top ten hold 18%. The specimen sequenced was peripheral blood. The receptors originated from a person between 65 and 79 years old with COVID-19, enrolled during active disease.

The chain employs TRBV6-5 and TRBJ2-7, with 10 bases lining up with TRBD1. Trimming took 4 bases from V and 2 from J; bases not matched to a gene: 5. The CDR3 length is 15 residues. Per the germline V gene, CDR1 is MNHEY and CDR2 is SVGAGI. For the CDR3, the DNA is TGTGCCAGCAGTTCGAGGACAGGGGGAGCCTACGAGCAGTACTTC. Translating gives CASSSRTGGAYEQYF.

The chain couples TRBV12-3 or TRBV12-4 to TRBJ1-6, with unresolved D. Trimming pared 1 base from V and 12 bases from J, leaving 10 bases between. The length of the CDR3 is 13 residues. The CDR3 nucleotides are TGTGCCAGCAGTTTAGGGGTCACAGTACCCCTCCACTTT. Translated, it gives CASSLGVTVPLHF.

The genes are TRBV19 and TRBJ1-2; 8 nucleotides align to TRBD1. V shed 8 bases, J shed 7 bases, and the junction held 9 bases outside the gene matches. CDR3 length equals 13 residues. Germline CDR1 is LNHDA and CDR2 is SQIVND (reference sequence). This CDR3 is CASVGQGKRGYTF. The CDR3 coding sequence is TGTGCCAGTGTCGGACAGGGAAAGCGTGGCTACACCTTC. The variable domain in full, completed from reference TRBV19 and TRBJ1-2, reads DGGITQSPKYLFRKEGQNVTLSCEQNLNHDAMYWYRQDPGQGLRLIYYSQIVNDFQKGDIAEGYSVSREKKESFPLTVTSAQKNPTAFYLCASVGQGKRGYTFGSGTRLTVV.

The CDR3 DNA reads as TGTGCCAGCAGTTCCACGGCGACAGGTGCTAATGAAAAACTGTTTTTT. Residues: CASSSTATGANEKLFF. The V call is TRBV6-6, the J call TRBJ1-4, with a tentative D call TRBD1 (6 bases). The CDR3 extends over 16 amino acids. Trimming took 4 bases from V and 3 from J, leaving 15 bases between them. Germline V gene data show CDR1 as MNHNY and CDR2 as SVGAGI (reference sequence).

The genes are TRBV5-1 and TRBJ2-7; D is possibly TRBD2 (5 bases). Germline loops: CDR1 SGHRS, CDR2 YFSETQ. Deletions cut 7 bases from V and 6 bases from J, with 17 bases between. This CDR3 is 13 amino acids long. The CDR3 reads CASSPAGGSEQYF. The DNA of the CDR3 is TGCGCCAGCTCCCCGGCCGGCGGGTCCGAGCAGTACTTC.

The rearrangement links TRBV7-8 to TRBJ2-2, with TRBD1 matching 7 bases. The CDR3 is 15 amino acids. V lost 2 bases and J lost 3; bases outside the gene matches: 3. Germline values: CDR1 SGHVS, CDR2 FQNEAQ. The CDR3: CASSLRGPDTGELFF. In DNA form, the CDR3 reads TGTGCCAGCAGCTTAAGGGGGCCGGACACCGGGGAGCTGTTTTTT.

This chain's CDR3 is CASSLLRGTSSYEQYF. In DNA, the CDR3 is TGTGCCAGCAGCTTGCTCCGGGGGACCTCATCCTACGAGCAGTACTTC. This sequence joins TRBV5-4 and TRBJ2-7; TRBD2 is a possible D gene (6 bases). V was clipped by 1 base and J by 1 base, with 15 bases between them. The CDR3 runs 16 residues. Germline V lookup: CDR1 SGHNT, CDR2 YYREEE (reference sequence). Filled out from reference TRBV5-4 and TRBJ2-7, the complete variable domain reads ETGVTQSPTHLIKTRGQQVTLRCSSQSGHNTVSWYQQALGQGPQFIFQYYREEENGRGNFPPRFSGLQFPNYSSELNVNALELDDSALYLCASSLLRGTSSYEQYFGPGTRLTVT.

The rearrangement links TRBV19 to TRBJ1-1, with D hard to call. The germline V gene has CDR1 LNHDA and CDR2 SQIVND (reference sequence). The V and J ends lost 4 bases and 1 base respectively, with 10 bases between them. The CDR3 runs to 14 residues. In DNA form, the CDR3 reads TGTGCCAGTAGTAGGGGAGCGGAGAACACTGAAGCTTTCTTT. Protein sequence: CASSRGAENTEAFF.

This chain connects TRBV5-5 to TRBJ2-1; TRBD2 is a possible D gene (6 bases). Trimming left V 2 bases short and J 9 bases short, with 12 bases between. The CDR3 covers 13 residues. Germline CDR1 SGHKS, CDR2 YYEKEE (reference sequence). The CDR3 coding sequence is TGTGCCAGCAGCTTAGTGCGGGGCTTTGAGCAGTTCTTC. The encoded protein is CASSLVRGFEQFF.

The gene calls are TRBV3-1 (or the pseudogene TRBV3-2) and TRBJ1-4; 11 bases map to TRBD1. V trimming: 4 bases; J trimming: 4 bases; junction bases outside the gene matches: 8. The germline gives CDR1 LGHDT, CDR2 YNNKEL (reference sequence). The CDR3 is 17 amino acids. This chain's CDR3 is CASSPWTGGAGNEKLFF. The CDR3 DNA sequence: TGTGCCAGCAGCCCTTGGACAGGGGGCGCAGGTAATGAAAAACTGTTTTTT.

Points on this clone: Relative to the germline gene, one junction end is altered; a read error may explain this. The gene calls are TRBV9 and TRBJ2-2, with TRBD2 identical over 8 bases. The CDR3 is 16 amino acids. Per germline, CDR1 SGDLS and CDR2 YYNGEE. CDR3 DNA: TGTGCCAGCAGCCCTAATAGCGGGGCTAACACCAGGGAGCTGTTTTTT. It codes for CASSPNSGANTRELFF.

The rearrangement links TRBV5-4 to TRBJ2-2; a weak D match, TRBD2 (6 bases). The CDR3 totals 16 residues. CDR1 and CDR2 from the germline V gene are SGHNT and YYREEE (reference sequence). V lost 4 bases to trimming and J lost 1 base, with 14 bases between them. CDR3 in amino acids: CASSPTGGMNTGELFF. The DNA of the CDR3 is TGTGCCAGCAGCCCCACCGGCGGGATGAACACCGGGGAGCTGTTTTTT.

The rearrangement uses TRBV19 and TRBJ1-1, with D maybe TRBD1 (5 bases). The CDR3 has 11 amino acids. CDR1 and CDR2 from the germline V gene are LNHDA and SQIVND (reference sequence). Deletions cut 3 bases from V and 8 bases from J, with 7 bases between. In DNA, the CDR3 is TGTGCCAGTAGTATTAGGGGAGAAGCTTTCTTT. The encoded protein is CASSIRGEAFF.

V is TRBV15 and J is TRBJ2-7, with D maybe TRBD2 (6 bases). The CDR3 runs to 16 residues. Trimming pared 0 bases from V and 3 bases from J, leaving 15 bases between. The germline CDR1 and CDR2 sequences are LNHNV and YYDKDF (reference sequence). The chain's CDR3 is CATSRDWGGGSYEQYF. Here the CDR3 DNA reads TGTGCCACCAGCAGAGATTGGGGAGGAGGGAGCTACGAGCAGTACTTC.

V gene TRBV12-3 or TRBV12-4 combines with J gene TRBJ1-1, with 8 bases matching TRBD1. Trimming cost V 6 bases and J 5 bases; bases outside gene matches: 5. This CDR3 is built from 13 residues. DNA for the CDR3: TGTGCCAGCAGCCAGGGGGCGTGGACTGAAGCTTTCTTT. This codes for CASSQGAWTEAFF.

The count of this clone is one. The genes are TRBV19 and TRBJ2-7, with 10 positions matching TRBD2. After removal of 6 bases from V and 3 bases from J, the junction contained 5 bases not matched to a gene. Germline V gene lookup returns CDR1 LNHDA and CDR2 SQIVND (reference sequence). CDR3 size: 14 residues. CDR3 coding DNA: TGTGCCAGTAGCGGACTAGCGGCGCGCTACGAGCAGTACTTC. It translates to CASSGLAARYEQYF.

The genes are TRBV4-1 and TRBJ2-3, with D possibly TRBD2 on 5 matching bases. Germline V gene data show CDR1 as MGHRA and CDR2 as YSYEKL. The CDR3 extends over 13 amino acids. Trimming left V 4 bases short and J 4 bases short, with 9 bases between. CDR3 nucleotide sequence: TGCGCCAGCAGCCTACTAGGCGCAGATACGCAGTATTTT. Translated: CASSLLGADTQYF.

The V and J genes are TRBV10-3 and TRBJ1-4; D remains ambiguous. Between the trimmed V and J ends, which lost 2 bases and 7 bases, there was a span of 5 bases. Germline V gene lookup returns CDR1 ENHRY and CDR2 SYGVKD. CDR3 size: 12 residues. Here the CDR3 reads CAISEAGEKLFF. CDR3 coding DNA: TGTGCCATCAGTGAGGCGGGTGAAAAACTGTTTTTT.

The chain uses TRBV12-3 or TRBV12-4 and TRBJ2-7, with D possibly being TRBD1 (6 bases). V shed 6 bases and J shed 8 bases, with 17 bases lying between them. This CDR3 contains 13 residues. The CDR3, as DNA: TGTGCCAGCAGCCCCCAACAGGGTCCGCAGCAGTACTTC. Translating gives CASSPQQGPQQYF.

The CDR3 spells CASGDRAGNTIYF. Here the CDR3 DNA reads TGTGCCAGTGGGGACAGGGCTGGAAACACCATATATTTT. V and J are TRBV19 and TRBJ1-3, with TRBD1 matching over 9 bases. The germline CDR1 and CDR2 sequences are LNHDA and SQIVND (reference sequence). V lost 8 bases, J lost 2 bases, and 1 base stayed unmatched. There are 13 residues in the CDR3.

This CDR3 is CASSEQGGTEAFF. In nucleotides, the CDR3 is TGTGCCAGCAGTGAACAGGGTGGTACTGAAGCTTTCTTT. The V call is TRBV6-1, the J call TRBJ1-1, with a possible D match to TRBD1 (5 bases). Germline CDR1 and CDR2: MNHNS and SASEGT. Trimming took 2 bases from V and 5 from J, leaving 9 bases between them. This CDR3 has 13 residues.

This clone was seen once. This sequence joins TRBV6-1 and TRBJ2-7; possibly TRBD2 for D (5 bases). The CDR3 sequence is 14 residues long. The V gene's germline CDR1 is MNHNS and CDR2 SASEGT. Trimming took off 2 bases at V and 4 bases at J, with 12 bases between the two ends. For the CDR3, the DNA is TGTGCCAGCAGTGAATTCGGCACGGGGTACGAGCAGTACTTC. Translation: CASSEFGTGYEQYF.

This chain joins TRBV7-8 and TRBJ2-1; no reliable D call. The CDR3 totals 14 residues. V was shortened by 5 bases and J by 7 bases, with 15 bases between the two germline ends. Germline CDR1 reads SGHVS; CDR2 reads FQNEAQ. Here the CDR3 reads CASSRGLRNNEQFF. CDR3 nucleotides: TGTGCCAGCAGCCGAGGCTTGAGAAATAATGAGCAGTTCTTC.

Points on this clone: Other DNA sequences from this sample encode an identical CDR3 as well. This chain links TRBV9 with TRBJ1-5; no clear D. The CDR3 runs to 13 residues. Germline V gives CDR1 SGDLS, CDR2 YYNGEE. Deletions cut 2 bases from V and 4 bases from J, with 7 bases between. The CDR3 spells CASSVAGNQPQHF. The CDR3 nucleotides read TGTGCCAGCAGCGTGGCGGGGAATCAGCCCCAGCATTTT. Complete variable domain (other parts from reference TRBV9 and TRBJ1-5): DSGVTQTPKHLITATGQRVTLRCSPRSGDLSVYWYQQSLDQGLQFLIQYYNGEERAKGNILERFSAQQFPDLHSELNLSSLELGDSALYFCASSVAGNQPQHFGDGTRLSIL.

This clone was recorded only once. The chain is built from TRBV7-9 and TRBJ2-2; 8 bases line up with TRBD1. In germline, CDR1 is SEHNR, CDR2 FQNEAQ (reference sequence). The CDR3 runs to 14 residues. The ends lost 5 bases at V and 7 bases at J; junction bases unmatched: 6. In DNA, the CDR3 is TGTGCCAGCAGCCCGACAGGGGATGGCGGGGAGCTGTTTTTT. As protein: CASSPTGDGGELFF.

The chain uses TRBV2 and TRBJ2-5; D gene ambiguous. The CDR3 is 13 residues long. Germline V CDR1 and CDR2: SNHLY, FYNNEI. Trimming pared 4 bases from V and 0 bases from J, leaving 6 bases between. For the CDR3, the DNA is TGTGCCAGCAGTGTCCGGGACCAAGAGACCCAGTACTTC. Residues: CASSVRDQETQYF.

V and J are TRBV14 and TRBJ2-2; D is ambiguous. In germline, CDR1 is SGHDN, CDR2 FVKESK. V was clipped by 4 bases and J by 0 bases, with 6 bases between them. The CDR3 has 14 amino acids. In DNA, the CDR3 is TGTGCCAGCAGCCCTCCAGCGAACACCGGGGAGCTGTTTTTT. This encodes CASSPPANTGELFF.